The sequence of this T cell receptor (beta chain) was determined in a study of T cell responses to AZD1222 COVID-19 vaccine. Study-level findings and limits: Sampled repertoires all dated from after the peak T cell response.

V was shortened by 2 bases and J by 4 bases, with 6 bases between the two germline ends. The CDR3 is 12 residues long. From germline, CDR1 is ENHRY and CDR2 SYGVKD. Clones were sequenced by immunoSEQ multiplex PCR, and TCRdb holds only the in-frame ones, with some missing. The sample lists 150,000 to 200,000 clones, roughly 90% occurring once. This clone came up once. The target antigen is unknown. The source material was peripheral blood, sampled 28 days after the second AZD1222 dose. The clonotype originates from an adult who received the AZD1222 COVID-19 vaccine. This sequence joins TRBV10-3 and TRBJ2-7; D is perhaps TRBD2 (6 bases). CDR3 DNA sequence: TGTGCCATCAGTGAGGGGAGGTACGAGCAGTACTTC. This sequence encodes CAISEGRYEQYF.